This T cell receptor (beta chain) was obtained from a study of cytomegalovirus exposure and HLA in healthy donors. About the research overall: Genetic ancestry analysis placed approximately 79% of the roughly 400 donors that were genotyped in the Caucasian-associated cluster.

General study points: The classifier, whose performance was assessed in both the original and validation cohorts, reportedly diagnosed cytomegalovirus status with high specificity and sensitivity. The majority of CMV-associated TCR beta chains were reported as apparently HLA-restricted in a later analysis.

A single count supports this clone. The antigen is undetermined. V gave up 6 bases and J gave up 3 bases, with 14 bases separating them. Germline loops: CDR1 MGHRA, CDR2 YSYEKL. The CDR3 consists of 14 residues. PCR involved 60 Vbeta and 13 Jbeta primers. Original data processing: In a later analysis, roughly 10 million of around 75 million unique beta chains occurred in at least two donors. The table came from immunoSEQ multiplex PCR; TCRdb's copy has only in-frame clones and leaves some out. That table is the source of V, J and clone size, and D and trimming were worked out from the DNA. This table has fewer than 150,000 clones, approximately 80% appearing once.

The sequenced material came from PBMCs. This TCR came from a male donor in good health and CMV-seronegative. The chain has TRBV4-1 and TRBJ1-1; tentative D call: TRBD1 (5 bases). As DNA, the CDR3 is TGCGCCAGCAGGATTCAGGGCTCGGACACTGAAGCTTTCTTT. Translating it yields CASRIQGSDTEAFF.